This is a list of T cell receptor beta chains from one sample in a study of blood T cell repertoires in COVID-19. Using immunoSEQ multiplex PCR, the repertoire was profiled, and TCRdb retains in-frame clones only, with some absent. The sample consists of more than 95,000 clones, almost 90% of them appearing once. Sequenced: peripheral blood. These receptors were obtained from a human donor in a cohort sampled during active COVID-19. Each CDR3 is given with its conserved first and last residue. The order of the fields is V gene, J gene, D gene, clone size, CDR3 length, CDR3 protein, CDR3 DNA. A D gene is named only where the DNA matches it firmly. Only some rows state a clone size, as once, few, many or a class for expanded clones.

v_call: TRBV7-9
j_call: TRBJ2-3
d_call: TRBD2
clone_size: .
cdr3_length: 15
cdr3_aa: CASGGTAGGTDTQYF
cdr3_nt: TGTGCCAGCGGCGGTACAGCGGGGGGAACAGATACGCAGTATTTT

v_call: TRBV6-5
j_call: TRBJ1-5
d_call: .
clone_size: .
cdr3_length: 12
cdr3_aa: CASSYAGQPQHF
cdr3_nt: TGTGCCAGCAGTTACGCGGGTCAGCCCCAGCATTTT

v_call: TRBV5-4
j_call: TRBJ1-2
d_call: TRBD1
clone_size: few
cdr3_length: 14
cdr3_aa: CASSFGQGSYGYTF
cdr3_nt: TGTGCCAGCAGCTTCGGACAGGGGAGCTATGGCTACACCTTC

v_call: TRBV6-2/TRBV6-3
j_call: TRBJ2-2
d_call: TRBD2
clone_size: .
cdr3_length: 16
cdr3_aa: CASSYSAGGSTGELFF
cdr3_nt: TGTGCCAGCAGTTACTCAGCGGGAGGGAGCACCGGGGAGCTGTTTTTT

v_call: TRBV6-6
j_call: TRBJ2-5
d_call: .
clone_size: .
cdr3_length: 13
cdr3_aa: CASSTVRGETQYF
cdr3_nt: TGTGCCAGCAGTACAGTGAGGGGGGAGACCCAGTACTTC

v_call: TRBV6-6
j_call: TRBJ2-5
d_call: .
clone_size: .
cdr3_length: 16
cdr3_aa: CASKDSGQGDSETQYF
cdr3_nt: TGTGCCAGCAAAGACTCCGGACAAGGGGATTCAGAGACCCAGTACTTC

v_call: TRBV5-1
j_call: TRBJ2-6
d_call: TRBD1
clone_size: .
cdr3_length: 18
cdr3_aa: CASSLVGQGVPGANVLTF
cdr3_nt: TGCGCCAGCAGCTTGGTGGGACAGGGGGTTCCTGGGGCCAACGTCCTGACTTTC

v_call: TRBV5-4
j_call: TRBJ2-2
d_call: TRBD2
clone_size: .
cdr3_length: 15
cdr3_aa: CASSPRSGTTGELFF
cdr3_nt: TGTGCCAGCAGCCCCCGCAGCGGGACCACCGGGGAGCTGTTTTTT

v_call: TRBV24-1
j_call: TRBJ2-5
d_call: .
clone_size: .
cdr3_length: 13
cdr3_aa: CATSVGAQETQYF
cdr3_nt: TGTGCCACCAGTGTGGGGGCTCAAGAGACCCAGTACTTC

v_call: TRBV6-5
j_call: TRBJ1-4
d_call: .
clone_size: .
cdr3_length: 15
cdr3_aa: CATKGIGPTNEKLFF
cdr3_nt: TGTGCCACGAAGGGGATTGGTCCAACTAATGAAAAACTGTTTTTT

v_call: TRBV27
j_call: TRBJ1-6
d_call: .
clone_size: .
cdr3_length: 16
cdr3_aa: CASSRVGGYDNSPLHF
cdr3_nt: TGTGCCAGCAGTAGGGTGGGAGGGTATGATAATTCACCCCTCCACTTT

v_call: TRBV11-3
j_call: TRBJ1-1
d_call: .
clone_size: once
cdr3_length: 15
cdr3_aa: CASSQRKGENTEAFF
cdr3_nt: TGTGCCAGCAGCCAAAGAAAGGGGGAGAACACTGAAGCTTTCTTT

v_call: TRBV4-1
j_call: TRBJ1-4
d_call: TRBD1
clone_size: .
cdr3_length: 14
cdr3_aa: CASSLGTGGEKLFF
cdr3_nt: TGCGCCAGCAGCCTTGGGACAGGGGGAGAAAAACTGTTTTTT

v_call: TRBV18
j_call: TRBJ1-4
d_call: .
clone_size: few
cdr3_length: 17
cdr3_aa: CASSPVKGDTTNEKLFF
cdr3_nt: TGTGCCAGCTCACCAGTGAAGGGGGACACAACTAATGAAAAACTGTTTTTT

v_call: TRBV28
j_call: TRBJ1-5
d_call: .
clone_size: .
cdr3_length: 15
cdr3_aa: CASRVGQSIAQPQHF
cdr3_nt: TGTGCCAGCAGGGTGGGGCAGAGTATCGCTCAGCCCCAGCATTTT

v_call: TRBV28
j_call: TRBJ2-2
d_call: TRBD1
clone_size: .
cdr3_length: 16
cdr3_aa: CASSFTGTGNTGELFF
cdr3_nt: TGTGCCAGCAGTTTTACGGGGACAGGTAACACCGGGGAGCTGTTTTTT

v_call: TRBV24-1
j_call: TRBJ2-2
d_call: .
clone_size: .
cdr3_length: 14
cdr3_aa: CATSVQTNTGELFF
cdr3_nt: TGTGCCACCAGTGTCCAGACGAACACCGGGGAGCTGTTTTTT

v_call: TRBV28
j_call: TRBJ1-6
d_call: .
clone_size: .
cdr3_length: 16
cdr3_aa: CASSQQGISYNSPLHF
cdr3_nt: TGTGCCAGCAGCCAACAGGGTATCTCCTATAATTCACCCCTCCACTTT

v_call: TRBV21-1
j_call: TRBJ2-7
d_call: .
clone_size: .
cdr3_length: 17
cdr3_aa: CASSKVSGTGRFYEQYF
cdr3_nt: TGTGCCAGCAGCAAAGTTTCCGGGACAGGGAGGTTCTACGAGCAGTACTTC

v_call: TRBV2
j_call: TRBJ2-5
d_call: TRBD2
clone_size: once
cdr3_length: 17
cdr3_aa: CASSERLAGGLAETQYF
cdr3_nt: TGTGCCAGCAGTGAACGGCTAGCGGGAGGACTCGCGGAGACCCAGTACTTC

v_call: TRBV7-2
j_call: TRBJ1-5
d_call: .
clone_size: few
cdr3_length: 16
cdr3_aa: CASSRTGGGSNQPQHF
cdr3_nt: TGTGCCAGCAGTAGAACGGGGGGAGGGAGCAATCAGCCCCAGCATTTT

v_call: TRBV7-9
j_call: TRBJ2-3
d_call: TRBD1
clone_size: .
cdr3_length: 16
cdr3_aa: CASSPGQGVYTDTQYF
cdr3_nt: TGTGCCAGCAGCCCGGGACAGGGGGTTTATACAGATACGCAGTATTTT

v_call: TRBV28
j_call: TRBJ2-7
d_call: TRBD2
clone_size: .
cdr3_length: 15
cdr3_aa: CASNLLLADGYEQYF
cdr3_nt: TGTGCCAGCAACCTACTGCTAGCGGATGGCTACGAGCAGTACTTC

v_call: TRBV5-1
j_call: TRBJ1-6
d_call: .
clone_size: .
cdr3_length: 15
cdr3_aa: CASSSRGVRDSPLHF
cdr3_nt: TGCGCCAGCAGCTCCCGGGGGGTGAGGGATTCACCCCTCCACTTT

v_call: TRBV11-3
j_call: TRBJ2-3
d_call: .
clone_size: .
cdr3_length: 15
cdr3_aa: CASSLQETSTDTQYF
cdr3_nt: TGTGCCAGCAGCTTACAGGAAACTAGCACAGATACGCAGTATTTT

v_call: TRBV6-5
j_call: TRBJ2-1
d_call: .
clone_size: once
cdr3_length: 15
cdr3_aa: CASNLAGSYYNEQFF
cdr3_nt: TGTGCCAGCAACCTGGCGGGGAGTTACTACAATGAGCAGTTCTTC

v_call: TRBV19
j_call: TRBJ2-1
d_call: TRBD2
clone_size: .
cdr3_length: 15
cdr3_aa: CASSIAGLQAREQFF
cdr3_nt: TGTGCCAGTAGTATTGCGGGACTACAAGCCCGTGAGCAGTTCTTC

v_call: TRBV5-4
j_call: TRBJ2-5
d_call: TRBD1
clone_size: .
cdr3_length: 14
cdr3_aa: CASSWGQERETQYF
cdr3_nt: TGTGCCAGCAGCTGGGGACAGGAAAGAGAGACCCAGTACTTC

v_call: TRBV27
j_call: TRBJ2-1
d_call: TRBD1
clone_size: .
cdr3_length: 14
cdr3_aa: CASSLWDRGDEQFF
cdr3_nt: TGTGCCAGCAGTTTATGGGACAGGGGGGATGAGCAGTTCTTC

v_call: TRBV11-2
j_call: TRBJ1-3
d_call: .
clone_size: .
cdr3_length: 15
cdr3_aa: CASSLDVTGGNTIYF
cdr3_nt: TGTGCCAGCAGCTTAGATGTTACTGGTGGAAACACCATATATTTT

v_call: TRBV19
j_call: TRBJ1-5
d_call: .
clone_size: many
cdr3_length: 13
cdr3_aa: CASRDRNNQPQHF
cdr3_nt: TGTGCCAGTAGAGACAGAAACAATCAGCCCCAGCATTTT

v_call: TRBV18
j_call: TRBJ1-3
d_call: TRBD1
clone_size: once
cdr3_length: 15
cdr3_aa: CASSPSGTGLDTIYF
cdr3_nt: TGTGCCAGCTCACCCTCCGGGACAGGGTTAGACACCATATATTTT

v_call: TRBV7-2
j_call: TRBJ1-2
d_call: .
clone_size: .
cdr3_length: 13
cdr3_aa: CASSLATELGYTF
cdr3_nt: TGTGCCAGCAGCTTAGCGACTGAGCTTGGCTACACCTTC

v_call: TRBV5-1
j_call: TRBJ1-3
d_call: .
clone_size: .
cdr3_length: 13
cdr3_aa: CASRGGSGNTIYF
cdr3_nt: TGCGCCAGCCGCGGGGGCTCTGGAAACACCATATATTTT

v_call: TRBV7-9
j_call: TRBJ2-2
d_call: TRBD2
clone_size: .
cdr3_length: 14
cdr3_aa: CASKRETYTGELFF
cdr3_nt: TGTGCCAGTAAGCGGGAAACTTACACCGGGGAGCTGTTTTTT